This TCR beta chain was captured by sequencing in a study of cytomegalovirus exposure and HLA in healthy donors. Findings of the study overall: Specificity of three CMV-associated chains for CMV antigens was verified in vitro.

PCR involved 60 Vbeta and 13 Jbeta primers. Clones were sequenced by immunoSEQ multiplex PCR, and TCRdb holds only the in-frame ones, with some missing. Altogether about 180,000 clones are present, about 86% being singletons, with the ten largest covering about 2.2%. CDR1 and CDR2 (germline): SGHDT, YYEEEE. Trimming took off 0 bases at V and 4 bases at J, with 5 bases between the two ends. The CDR3 length is 13 residues. On this clone: Its cognate antigen is unknown.

The chain links TRBV5-6 to TRBJ1-3; unclear D gene. The TCR sequence derives from a young woman in good health and CMV-seronegative. The specimen sequenced was PBMCs. The CDR3 protein is CASSLGGGNTIYF. In DNA form, the CDR3 reads TGTGCCAGCAGCTTGGGCGGGGGAAACACCATATATTTT.